These T cell receptor beta chains were read from a single sample in a study of blood T cell repertoires in COVID-19. Profiled with immunoSEQ multiplex PCR; TCRdb holds only in-frame clones, not every one. The data hold approximately 200,000 clones, with approximately 90% observed a single time. Material for sequencing was PBMCs or T cells enriched from blood (not recorded which). Every receptor here comes from a woman between 25 and 40 years old who had recovered from COVID-19. Both conserved end residues are part of each CDR3. The D gene is left open where the match is weak. The listing skips clone size in some rows; elsewhere it reads once, few, many or a size class.

j_call,d_call,v_call,clone_size,cdr3_nt,cdr3_aa
TRBJ1-3,.,TRBV12-5,.,TGTGCTAGTGGACGAACCCTGGACGGAGCGGGAGGAAACACCATATATTTT,CASGRTLDGAGGNTIYF
TRBJ2-1,TRBD2,TRBV15,.,TGTGCCACCAGCAGGGATAGCGGGAACTACAATGAGCAGTTCTTC,CATSRDSGNYNEQFF
TRBJ2-3,TRBD2,TRBV7-2,.,TGTGCCAGCAGCTTATTTGGGCGGGGAGGGGGCACAGATACGCAGTATTTT,CASSLFGRGGGTDTQYF
TRBJ2-3,.,TRBV12-3/TRBV12-4,once,TGTGCCAGCAGTCCCAGAGGAGATACGCAGTATTTT,CASSPRGDTQYF
TRBJ2-1,.,TRBV6-6,.,TGTGCCAGCGTGGACAGCTCCTACAATGAGCAGTTCTTC,CASVDSSYNEQFF
TRBJ1-1,.,TRBV29-1,once,TGCAGCGTTGATGGGACAAGGGGCACTGAAGCTTTCTTT,CSVDGTRGTEAFF
TRBJ2-1,.,TRBV6-6,.,TGTGCCAGCAGTGACAATAAAATCTCCTACAATGAGCAGTTCTTC,CASSDNKISYNEQFF
TRBJ2-2,.,TRBV5-1,.,TGCGCCAGCAGCCAGGCCCAGGTGGACACCGGGGAGCTGTTTTTT,CASSQAQVDTGELFF
TRBJ1-1,TRBD1,TRBV5-1,.,TGCGCCAGCAGCTTCGAAGGACAGGGGGTTGAAGCTTTCTTT,CASSFEGQGVEAFF
TRBJ1-1,.,TRBV9,.,TGTGCCAGCAGCAAACAGAACACTGAAGCTTTCTTT,CASSKQNTEAFF
TRBJ2-1,TRBD1,TRBV24-1,.,TGTGCCACCAGTTTGACAGGGTACAATGAGCAGTTCTTC,CATSLTGYNEQFF
TRBJ1-3,.,TRBV6-5,.,TGTGCCACTGGAGTGGGCTCTGGAAACACCATATATTTT,CATGVGSGNTIYF
TRBJ1-2,TRBD1,TRBV5-3,.,TGTGCCAGAACCAAAGGGCCGGGACAGGGACCCTATGGCTACACCTTC,CARTKGPGQGPYGYTF
TRBJ1-2,.,TRBV6-5,once,TGTGCCAGCAGAAAAACAACAGGGACCTATGGCTACACCTTC,CASRKTTGTYGYTF
TRBJ2-1,.,TRBV30,.,TGTGCCTGGACTCCGGGGAACAATGAGCAGTTCTTC,CAWTPGNNEQFF
TRBJ1-2,.,TRBV4-3,.,TGCGCCAGCAGCCAATCTTACGGGGGTGGATATGGCTACACCTTC,CASSQSYGGGYGYTF
TRBJ2-2,TRBD2,TRBV19,.,TGTGCCAGTAGTGATGGGAGGGAGGCCGGGGAGCTGTTTTTT,CASSDGREAGELFF
TRBJ2-7,TRBD1,TRBV18,.,TGTGCCAGCTCAATGCAGGGGGATCGATCCTACGAGCAGTACTTC,CASSMQGDRSYEQYF
TRBJ2-1,.,TRBV2,.,TGTGCCAGCAGAGCGACTAGTGTCGTGCAGTTCTTC,CASRATSVVQFF
TRBJ1-4,.,TRBV18,.,TGTGCCAGCTCACCCTTAGCGGGATGGCAGACAACAACTAATGAAAAACTGTTTTTT,CASSPLAGWQTTTNEKLFF
TRBJ1-1,.,TRBV29-1,.,TGCAGCGTGGGGGGTCGCGTTAACACTGAAGCTTTCTTT,CSVGGRVNTEAFF
TRBJ1-1,.,TRBV7-2,.,TGTGCCAGCAGCTTATCGGCAGGGGTTACTGAAGCTTTCTTT,CASSLSAGVTEAFF
TRBJ2-3,.,TRBV7-2,.,TGTGCCAGCAGCAGAGCCAACAGGGTAGACACAGATACGCAGTATTTT,CASSRANRVDTDTQYF
TRBJ2-3,TRBD1,TRBV9,.,TGTGCCAGCAGCGTAGAGGGACAGGGTCCAGATACGCAGTATTTT,CASSVEGQGPDTQYF
TRBJ1-6,.,TRBV9,.,TGTGCCAGCAGCCAAGGGGGGGGGAATTCACCCCTCCACTTT,CASSQGGGNSPLHF
TRBJ2-7,TRBD2,TRBV5-1,.,TGCGCCAGCAGCCAAACCGGCGGGGGGGGCTACGAGCAGTACTTC,CASSQTGGGGYEQYF
TRBJ1-1,TRBD1,TRBV6-6,.,TGTGCCAGCAGACCGCCGAGGACAGGGCAAAACACTGAAGCTTTCTTT,CASRPPRTGQNTEAFF
TRBJ1-5,.,TRBV27,.,TGTGCCAGCAGCTTTCGGGGAAGCAATCAGCCCCAGCATTTT,CASSFRGSNQPQHF
TRBJ2-7,TRBD1,TRBV11-1,.,TGTGCCAGCAGCTTAGAAAGGGACAGGGGCTACGAGCAGTACTTC,CASSLERDRGYEQYF
TRBJ1-1,.,TRBV2,.,TGTGCCAGCAAAGGAGGACGGATCACCGGCCCGAACACTGAAGCTTTCTTT,CASKGGRITGPNTEAFF
TRBJ1-2,.,TRBV5-6,.,TGTGCCAGCAGCTTGATCCTGGACAGAGCTAACTATGGCTACACCTTC,CASSLILDRANYGYTF
TRBJ1-2,.,TRBV29-1,.,TGCAGCGTCCGGGGAGGGGATGGCTACACCTTC,CSVRGGDGYTF
TRBJ1-2,TRBD1,TRBV16,once,TGTGCCAGCAGCCCGAACCAGGGGGCCGGTGGCTACACCTTC,CASSPNQGAGGYTF
TRBJ1-1,.,TRBV27,once,TGTGCCAGCAGTCAAGGGACACGCATGAACACTGAAGCTTTCTTT,CASSQGTRMNTEAFF
TRBJ2-5,.,TRBV5-8,.,TGTGCCAGCACTTCGGGGAGCGGGCCTCGGGAGACCCAGTACTTC,CASTSGSGPRETQYF
TRBJ1-1,.,TRBV19,.,TGTGCCAGTAGTTTCGGCAGGGGAAGAACTGAAGCTTTCTTT,CASSFGRGRTEAFF
TRBJ2-7,TRBD1,TRBV10-1,.,TGCGCCAGCAGTGAGACAAACGGGACAGGAAGATTCTACGAGCAGTACTTC,CASSETNGTGRFYEQYF
TRBJ2-1,TRBD1,TRBV27,.,TGTGCCAGCAGTTGGACAGGCACGAGAGGTGAGCAGTTCTTC,CASSWTGTRGEQFF
TRBJ1-1,.,TRBV7-2,.,TGTGCCAGCAGCTCACAACGGAACACTGAAGCTTTCTTT,CASSSQRNTEAFF